The clone carrying this T cell receptor beta chain appeared a few times. This entry belongs to a study of blood T cells in healthy people across ages. The authors ran a second PCR of about 7 to 11 cycles using a sample-barcoded 5' primer and a J-beta primer mix. TCRdb re-called the 5' RACE reads with MiXCR, one entry per CDR3 protein. The table includes some 800,000 distinct CDR3 sequences, around 25% detected once. Germline V CDR1 and CDR2: SGHAT, FQNNGV. The CDR3 length is 12 residues. The V end lost 0 bases, the J end lost 9 bases, and 8 bases lay between the germline ends. The data were also submitted as part of a second study, on T cells of mothers and their children.

The genes are TRBV11-2 and TRBJ1-1, with no clear D. Sequencing used blood. The sequence derives from a boy between 10 and 17 years old in good health. The DNA of the CDR3 is TGTGCCAGCAGCTTAGAGGGGTTCCAAGCTTTCTTT. This sequence encodes CASSLEGFQAFF.